This TCR beta chain is from a study of lymphopenia after photon versus proton radiotherapy. Findings and caveats of the study: After the lymphocyte nadir, photon-treated repertoires showed oligoclonal expansion, especially of CD8+ Temra cells. Under photons, naive T cells and diversity fell while effector/memory populations rose. Survival link was tested only in deceased patients; proton benefit remains a possibility. Larger post-nadir TCR diversity loss correlated inversely with survival in deceased patients.

Here immunoSEQ multiplex PCR was the method, and the copy in TCRdb shows in-frame clones only, minus some. The sample lists about 28,000 clones, 65% to 85% occurring once. V was trimmed by 4 bases and J by 2 bases, leaving 5 bases between them. The V gene's germline CDR1 is SGHTA and CDR2 FQGTGA. The CDR3 covers 13 residues. As to this clone: What it binds is unknown.

The TCR sequence derives from a man aged 50-60 years with gastric cancer. The material sequenced was peripheral blood, taken from a patient treated with photon-based radiotherapy. The chain recombines TRBV7-3 with TRBJ2-2; D is unclear. This CDR3 reads CASSSVNTGELFF. Written as DNA, the CDR3 is TGTGCCAGCAGCTCAGTCAACACCGGGGAGCTGTTTTTT.